The rows below give T cell receptor beta chains drawn from one sample of a study of control samples from healthy donors and cancer patients. Sequencing used immunoSEQ multiplex PCR; TCRdb keeps in-frame clones, though not all of them. The data show 260,000 or so clones, with over 70% seen just once and approximately 12% held by the top ten. The sample comprised PBMCs. Receptors originate from a woman aged 55-69 years with lung cancer. Each CDR3 is given with its conserved first and last residue. A D gene is named only where the DNA matches it firmly. Where a row states a size, it is once, few, many or the class of an expanded clone; other rows omit it.

j_gene: TRBJ2-5
abundance: -
d_gene: -
v_gene: TRBV2
CDR3nt: TGTGCCAGCAGTACTGGACCGGGAGAGGCCCAGTACTTC
CDR3aa: CASSTGPGEAQYF

j_gene: TRBJ2-7
abundance: -
d_gene: -
v_gene: TRBV5-1
CDR3nt: TGCGCCAGCAGCGGATCCGGGAGCTCCTCTCGGGAGCAGTACTTC
CDR3aa: CASSGSGSSSREQYF

j_gene: TRBJ2-1
abundance: -
d_gene: TRBD2
v_gene: TRBV7-3
CDR3nt: TGTGCCAGCAGCTCATCCGGGACTAGCGGGAGTTATCGGTACAATGAGCAGTTCTTC
CDR3aa: CASSSSGTSGSYRYNEQFF

j_gene: TRBJ1-4
abundance: -
d_gene: TRBD1
v_gene: TRBV28
CDR3nt: TGTGCCAGCAGGGAAAAAAGGACAGGGTCTCGGCGCGTTGATGAAAAACTGTTTTTT
CDR3aa: CASREKRTGSRRVDEKLFF

j_gene: TRBJ2-1
abundance: -
d_gene: TRBD2
v_gene: TRBV10-3
CDR3nt: TGTGCCATCAGTGGCGGACTAGCGGACTACAATGAGCAGTTCTTC
CDR3aa: CAISGGLADYNEQFF

j_gene: TRBJ1-2
abundance: -
d_gene: TRBD1
v_gene: TRBV7-8
CDR3nt: TGTGCCAGCAGCTTAGAGAGACAGGGGTCGACCTATGGCTACACCTTC
CDR3aa: CASSLERQGSTYGYTF

j_gene: TRBJ1-1
abundance: -
d_gene: -
v_gene: TRBV20-1
CDR3nt: TGCAGTGCTAGTTCGGGGGGCGCGGCAGAAGCTTTCTTT
CDR3aa: CSASSGGAAEAFF

j_gene: TRBJ2-3
abundance: -
d_gene: -
v_gene: TRBV27
CDR3nt: TGTGCCAGCATCGCCAAACCCTTACGGTCCACAGATACGCAGTATTTT
CDR3aa: CASIAKPLRSTDTQYF

j_gene: TRBJ1-4
abundance: few
d_gene: -
v_gene: TRBV19
CDR3nt: TGTGCCATCTTGGGACCCAATGAAAAACTGTTTTTT
CDR3aa: CAILGPNEKLFF

j_gene: TRBJ2-2
abundance: -
d_gene: TRBD1
v_gene: TRBV5-6
CDR3nt: TGTGCCAGCAGTAGGGCAACAGGGGTGAACACCGGGGAGCTGTTTTTT
CDR3aa: CASSRATGVNTGELFF

j_gene: TRBJ1-2
abundance: few
d_gene: -
v_gene: TRBV5-1
CDR3nt: TGCGCCAGCAGCTTACGACAGCCGGGAAACTATGGCTACACCTTC
CDR3aa: CASSLRQPGNYGYTF

j_gene: TRBJ1-6
abundance: medium-sized
d_gene: TRBD1
v_gene: TRBV2
CDR3nt: TGTGCCAGCAGTCCTACCGGGACAGTCGGGTCACCCCTCCACTTT
CDR3aa: CASSPTGTVGSPLHF

j_gene: TRBJ1-5
abundance: -
d_gene: TRBD1
v_gene: TRBV4-1
CDR3nt: TGCGCCAGCAGCCAGGGACAGGGTCACTTTCAGCCCCAGCATTTT
CDR3aa: CASSQGQGHFQPQHF

j_gene: TRBJ1-2
abundance: -
d_gene: TRBD1
v_gene: TRBV25-1
CDR3nt: TGTGCCAGCAGTATCGGGACAGGGGGGGACTATGGCTACACCTTC
CDR3aa: CASSIGTGGDYGYTF

j_gene: TRBJ1-4
abundance: once
d_gene: TRBD1
v_gene: TRBV5-1
CDR3nt: TGCGCCAGCAGCTCGTACAGGGGGCCGAATGAAAAACTGTTTTTT
CDR3aa: CASSSYRGPNEKLFF

j_gene: TRBJ2-7
abundance: -
d_gene: TRBD1
v_gene: TRBV28
CDR3nt: TGTGCCAGCAGGGGACAGGGGCGCTACGAGCAGTACTTC
CDR3aa: CASRGQGRYEQYF

j_gene: TRBJ2-5
abundance: -
d_gene: -
v_gene: TRBV9
CDR3nt: TGTGCCAGCAGCTTCTCGTCCGGGACCGGACAAGAGACCCAGTACTTC
CDR3aa: CASSFSSGTGQETQYF

j_gene: TRBJ1-5
abundance: -
d_gene: -
v_gene: TRBV19
CDR3nt: TGTGCCAGTAGTATAGTGGCACAGGGCAATCAGCCCCAGCATTTT
CDR3aa: CASSIVAQGNQPQHF

j_gene: TRBJ1-5
abundance: -
d_gene: -
v_gene: TRBV18
CDR3nt: TGTGCCAGCTCACCCCAGAGGGGATTAAATCAGCCCCAGCATTTT
CDR3aa: CASSPQRGLNQPQHF

j_gene: TRBJ2-3
abundance: -
d_gene: TRBD2
v_gene: TRBV5-1
CDR3nt: TGCGCCAGCAGCGAGCCCCGACTAGCGGGAGGCACAGATACGCAGTATTTT
CDR3aa: CASSEPRLAGGTDTQYF

j_gene: TRBJ1-5
abundance: -
d_gene: -
v_gene: TRBV6-1
CDR3nt: TGTGCCAGCAGTGAAGCGAGGGGGGGCAGTTATCAGCCCCAGCATTTT
CDR3aa: CASSEARGGSYQPQHF

j_gene: TRBJ2-1
abundance: -
d_gene: -
v_gene: TRBV27
CDR3nt: TGTGCCAGCAGTTTGGACGAGTACTACAATGAGCAGTTCTTC
CDR3aa: CASSLDEYYNEQFF

j_gene: TRBJ2-3
abundance: -
d_gene: -
v_gene: TRBV5-1
CDR3nt: TGCGCCAGCAGCTTGAACACTGCGGGCACAGATACGCAGTATTTT
CDR3aa: CASSLNTAGTDTQYF